Presented here are 28 T cell receptor beta chains from one specimen sequenced in a study of cytomegalovirus exposure and HLA in healthy donors. Primers: 60 Vbeta forward and 13 Jbeta reverse. Clones were sequenced by immunoSEQ multiplex PCR, and TCRdb holds only the in-frame ones, with some missing. The sample has some 44,000 clones; approximately 90% are singletons. The sequenced sample was PBMCs. These receptors were collected from a woman in her 40s in good health and CMV-seropositive.

This clone was counted between two and nine times. The genes are TRBV6-6 and TRBJ2-1, with 7 nucleotides matching TRBD2. The germline gives CDR1 MNHNY, CDR2 SVGAGI (reference sequence). CDR3 length equals 12 residues. The trim removed 7 bases at V and 14 bases at J, leaving 11 bases unmatched. The CDR3 region has the DNA TGTGCCAGCAATGGCCTTGCGGGAGACAAGTTCTTC. Its protein product is CASNGLAGDKFF.

The rearrangement uses TRBV7-3 and TRBJ2-1; D is perhaps TRBD1 (7 bases). CDR1 SGHTA and CDR2 FQGTGA come from the germline V gene. The CDR3 spans 11 residues. Here the CDR3 reads CSGGPYGEQFF. CDR3 sequence (DNA): TGTTCAGGGGGGCCCTACGGTGAGCAGTTCTTC.

The chain uses TRBV28 and TRBJ2-7; D is unresolved. V lost 8 bases to trimming and J lost 3 bases, with 8 bases between them. This CDR3 has 11 amino acids. Germline CDR1 and CDR2: MDHEN and SYDVKM. In nucleotides, the CDR3 is TGTGCCAGCCGTATTAACTACGAGCAGTACTTC. This sequence encodes CASRINYEQYF.

The chain combines TRBV5-8 with TRBJ1-2; no clear D. This CDR3 comprises 13 residues. V lost 4 bases and J 5 bases, leaving 12 bases between the germline ends. Germline values: CDR1 SGHTS, CDR2 YDEGEE. The CDR3 DNA reads TGTGCCAGCAGCAAAGGCGGTTTATATGGCTACACCTTC. Protein: CASSKGGLYGYTF.

The V gene is TRBV19, the J gene TRBJ1-2, with 7 bases fitting TRBD1. This CDR3 has 14 amino acids. Germline V gene sequence: CDR1 LNHDA, CDR2 SQIVND (reference sequence). V dropped 9 bases and J dropped 7; count of bases not matched to a gene: 14. The CDR3 here is CASLSPGQFCGYTF. CDR3 nucleotides: TGTGCCAGCCTATCCCCGGGACAGTTTTGTGGCTACACCTTC.

The V call is TRBV19, the J call TRBJ2-3; no definite D call. The length of the CDR3 is 15 residues. Germline V gene sequence: CDR1 LNHDA, CDR2 SQIVND (reference sequence). Trimming removed 1 base at V and 2 bases at J, with 10 bases between. The CDR3: CASSIVHSATDTQYF. CDR3 DNA sequence: TGTGCCAGTAGTATAGTACATTCCGCCACAGATACGCAGTATTTT.

The rearrangement links TRBV18 to TRBJ2-3; D not certain. Per germline, CDR1 KGHSH and CDR2 LQKENI. V was pared by 3 bases and J by 0 bases, with 10 bases between. The CDR3 consists of 15 residues. The CDR3 region is CASSPDTVSTDTQYF. The CDR3, as DNA: TGTGCCAGCTCACCCGATACGGTCAGCACAGATACGCAGTATTTT.

V usage is TRBV5-1 and J usage is TRBJ1-4; D is undetermined. V was cut by 0 bases and J by 8 bases, with 11 bases left in between. CDR3 length: 14 residues. CDR1 is SGHRS, CDR2 YFSETQ, per germline. The CDR3 spells CASSLGPSGEKLFF. DNA of the CDR3: TGCGCCAGCAGCTTGGGACCCTCGGGGGAAAAACTGTTTTTT. Full variable domain (missing parts from reference TRBV5-1 and TRBJ1-4): KAGVTQTPRYLIKTRGQQVTLSCSPISGHRSVSWYQQTPGQGLQFLFEYFSETQRNKGNFPGRFSGRQFSNSRSEMNVSTLELGDSALYLCASSLGPSGEKLFFGSGTQLSVL.

V gene TRBV28 combines with J gene TRBJ2-7, with 12 positions matching TRBD2. V shed 10 bases, J shed 0 bases, and the junction held 4 bases outside the gene matches. The CDR3 is 14 amino acids. Germline CDR1 reads MDHEN; CDR2 reads SYDVKM. The CDR3, as DNA: TGTGCCACCCAGACTAGCGGGAGCTCCTACGAGCAGTACTTC. Its translation is CATQTSGSSYEQYF.

The V gene is TRBV29-1, the J gene TRBJ2-1; tentatively, D is TRBD2 (5 bases). From germline, CDR1 is SQVTM and CDR2 ANQGSEA. The CDR3 runs 13 residues. The V gene lost 0 bases and the J gene lost 12 bases, with 15 bases spanning the gap. The CDR3 DNA sequence: TGCAGCGTTGAAGACCATGGGCAAGGGAGGCAGTTCTTC. Its protein is CSVEDHGQGRQFF.

The chain has TRBV27 and TRBJ2-1; no reliable D call. The CDR3 spans 17 residues. Germline V gene sequence: CDR1 MNHEY, CDR2 SMNVEV (reference sequence). Trimming pared 0 bases from V and 0 bases from J, leaving 12 bases between. The CDR3 DNA follows: TGTGCCAGCAGTTTATCATGGGCAGGCAGCTCCTACAATGAGCAGTTCTTC. This sequence encodes CASSLSWAGSSYNEQFF.

This chain links TRBV5-1 with TRBJ2-3, with TRBD2 identical over 9 bases. This CDR3 is 15 amino acids long. The trim removed 2 bases at V and 2 bases at J, leaving 3 bases unmatched. Germline CDR1 reads SGHRS; CDR2 reads YFSETQ. Written as DNA, the CDR3 is TGCGCCAGCAGCTTCGGGGGACTAGCCACAGATACGCAGTATTTT. Translated: CASSFGGLATDTQYF. The variable domain in full, completed from reference TRBV5-1 and TRBJ2-3, reads KAGVTQTPRYLIKTRGQQVTLSCSPISGHRSVSWYQQTPGQGLQFLFEYFSETQRNKGNFPGRFSGRQFSNSRSEMNVSTLELGDSALYLCASSFGGLATDTQYFGPGTRLTVL.

V and J are TRBV7-6 and TRBJ2-3, with 7 positions matching TRBD2. The germline CDR1 and CDR2 sequences are SGHVS and FNYEAQ. The CDR3 consists of 14 residues. Trimming took 3 bases from V and 2 from J; bases not matched to a gene: 2. The CDR3 sequence: CASSLGTNTDTQYF. The CDR3 bases are TGTGCCAGCAGCTTGGGGACTAACACAGATACGCAGTATTTT.

The chain couples TRBV4-2 to TRBJ1-2; 12 nucleotides agree with TRBD1. The germline V gene encodes CDR1 LGHNA and CDR2 YNFKEQ. The CDR3 is 15 amino acids. V lost 9 bases to trimming and J lost 7 bases; unmatched junction nucleotides: 12. The DNA of the CDR3 is TGTGCCAGTTTTTCTCCGGGACAGGGGGCGATTGGCTACACCTTC. It is translated as CASFSPGQGAIGYTF.

The rearrangement joins TRBV19 to TRBJ1-2, with a weak D call TRBD1 (6 bases). This CDR3 is built from 15 residues. Per germline, CDR1 LNHDA and CDR2 SQIVND (reference sequence). Trimming pared 3 bases from V and 4 bases from J, leaving 15 bases between. The CDR3 region is CASSMGRGRGYGYTF. CDR3 bases: TGTGCCAGTAGTATGGGCAGGGGACGGGGCTATGGCTACACCTTC.

Notes on this clone: Its ends do not fully match the called genes, so a read error is possible. CDR3 loop: CSSSPNNEQFF. In DNA form, the CDR3 reads TGTTCCAGCAGCCCCAACAATGAGCAGTTCTTC. This sequence joins TRBV7-9 and TRBJ2-1, with no clear D. The germline CDR1 and CDR2 sequences are SEHNR and FQNEAQ (reference sequence). The CDR3 contains 11 residues.

The rearrangement joins TRBV5-1 to TRBJ2-3; TRBD2 agrees at 12 bases. The trim removed 5 bases at V and 2 bases at J, leaving 6 bases unmatched. Per germline, CDR1 SGHRS and CDR2 YFSETQ. The CDR3 contains 16 residues. The CDR3 coding sequence is TGCGCCAGCAGTTGGCCTAGCGGGAGGGACACAGATACGCAGTATTTT. Translation gives CASSWPSGRDTDTQYF.

This clone was picked up a small number of times. This sequence joins TRBV6-4 and TRBJ1-2; the match to TRBD1 covers 7 bases. Trimming at V came to 6 bases and at J to 4 bases, leaving 14 bases not matched to a gene. Germline V CDR1 and CDR2: MRHNA, SNTAGT. The CDR3 is 16 amino acids. The DNA for the CDR3 is TGTGCCAGCAGCGTCGATGCCAGGGGGAGCATCTATGGCTACACCTTC. Protein sequence: CASSVDARGSIYGYTF.

On this clone: The junction shows a germline mismatch at one end, possibly a read error. The chain recombines TRBV28 with TRBJ1-5; weak D call: TRBD1 (5 bases). Germline CDR1 is MDHEN and CDR2 is SYDVKM. The CDR3 has 14 residues. The CDR3 bases are TGTGCCAGCAACCCAGGGTATAGCAATCGGCCCCAGCATTTT. Translating gives CASNPGYSNRPQHF.

The genes are TRBV19 and TRBJ1-2; TRBD1 might be the D (5 bases). Between the trimmed V and J ends, which lost 2 bases and 5 bases, there was a span of 9 bases. The germline V gene has CDR1 LNHDA and CDR2 SQIVND (reference sequence). The CDR3 is 13 amino acids. The CDR3 loop is CASSIRQGYGYTF. In nucleotides, the CDR3 is TGTGCCAGTAGTATACGGCAGGGTTATGGCTACACCTTC.

V gene TRBV11-2 combines with J gene TRBJ1-3; TRBD1 agrees at 9 bases. CDR1 and CDR2 from the germline V gene are SGHAT and FQNNGV. V lost 8 bases, J lost 2 bases, and 10 bases stayed unmatched. This CDR3 region has 16 residues. The CDR3 loop reads CASDRTGGKAGNTIYF. The CDR3 DNA follows: TGTGCCAGCGACAGAACAGGGGGCAAGGCTGGAAACACCATATATTTT.

The chain carries TRBV5-6 and TRBJ2-3, with TRBD2 matching 7 bases. The V and J ends lost 4 bases and 2 bases, in that order; junction bases with no gene match: 7. Germline values: CDR1 SGHDT, CDR2 YYEEEE. This CDR3 spans 15 amino acids. Written as DNA, the CDR3 is TGTGCCAGCAGCCCTCCTAGCGGCCACACAGATACGCAGTATTTT. The encoded protein is CASSPPSGHTDTQYF.

The chain carries TRBV18 and TRBJ2-1, with 7 bases matching TRBD1. The CDR3 runs 15 residues. The germline CDR1 and CDR2 sequences are KGHSH and LQKENI. V was pared by 5 bases and J by 1 base, with 5 bases of the junction left unmatched. Here the CDR3 DNA reads TGTGCCAGCTCAAACTACAGGGGTTCCTACAATGAGCAGTTCTTC. Its translation: CASSNYRGSYNEQFF.

This chain joins TRBV4-2 and TRBJ2-3; 10 bases align to TRBD2. CDR3 size: 18 residues. V shed 0 bases and J 1 base; nucleotides not matched to a gene: 7. Looked up from germline, CDR1 is LGHNA and CDR2 is YNFKEQ. In DNA form, the CDR3 reads TGTGCCAGCAGCCAAGATAGGGGGACTAGCGATCGCACAGATACGCAGTATTTT. Translating gives CASSQDRGTSDRTDTQYF.

This chain joins TRBV28 and TRBJ1-1; 7 nucleotides agree with TRBD1. V shed 5 bases, J shed 2 bases, and the junction held 8 bases outside the gene matches. The CDR3 extends over 15 amino acids. The germline V gene has CDR1 MDHEN and CDR2 SYDVKM. CDR3 sequence: CASSPRGVANTEAFF. As DNA, the CDR3 is TGTGCCAGCAGTCCCAGGGGGGTAGCCAACACTGAAGCTTTCTTT.

The chain combines TRBV2 with TRBJ2-3; 8 nucleotides match TRBD2. Germline CDR1 and CDR2: SNHLY and FYNNEI. V lost 7 bases, J lost 2 bases, and 5 bases stayed unmatched. The CDR3 has 14 residues. Written as DNA, the CDR3 is TGTGCCAGCAATCCGGGAGGGATCACAGATACGCAGTATTTT. This codes for CASNPGGITDTQYF.

The chain recombines TRBV7-9 with TRBJ1-6, with D tentatively TRBD1 (5 bases). There are 17 residues in the CDR3. V lost 2 bases to trimming and J lost 10 bases, with 21 bases between them. Germline loops: CDR1 SEHNR, CDR2 FQNEAQ (reference sequence). The CDR3 region has the DNA TGTGCCAGCAGCTTATACCGGACCGGGGGGAATGACTCACCCCTCCACTTT. Translated: CASSLYRTGGNDSPLHF.

The table lists this clone with a count of one. The genes are TRBV15 and TRBJ2-7, with D possibly TRBD2 on 6 matching bases. This CDR3 contains 16 residues. Germline assignment: CDR1 LNHNV and CDR2 YYDKDF (reference sequence). Trimming pared 0 bases from V and 6 bases from J, leaving 18 bases between. The CDR3 bases are TGTGCCACCAGCAGAGATGTTGGCGGGACCCCGTGCGAGCAGTACTTC. Residues: CATSRDVGGTPCEQYF.